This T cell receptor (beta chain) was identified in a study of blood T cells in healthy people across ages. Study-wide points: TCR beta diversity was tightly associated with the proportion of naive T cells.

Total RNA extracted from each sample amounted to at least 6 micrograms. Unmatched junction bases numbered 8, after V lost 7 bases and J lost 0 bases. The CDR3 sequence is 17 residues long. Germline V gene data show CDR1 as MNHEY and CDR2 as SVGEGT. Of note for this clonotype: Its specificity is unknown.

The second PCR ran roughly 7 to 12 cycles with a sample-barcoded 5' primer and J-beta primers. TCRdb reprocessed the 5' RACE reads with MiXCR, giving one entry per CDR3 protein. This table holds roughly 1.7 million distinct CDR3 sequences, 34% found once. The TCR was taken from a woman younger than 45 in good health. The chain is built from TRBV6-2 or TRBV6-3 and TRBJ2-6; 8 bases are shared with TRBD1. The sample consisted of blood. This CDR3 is CASTRRGHTSGANVLTF. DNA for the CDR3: TGTGCCAGCACACGCAGGGGGCATACCTCTGGGGCCAACGTCCTGACTTTC.